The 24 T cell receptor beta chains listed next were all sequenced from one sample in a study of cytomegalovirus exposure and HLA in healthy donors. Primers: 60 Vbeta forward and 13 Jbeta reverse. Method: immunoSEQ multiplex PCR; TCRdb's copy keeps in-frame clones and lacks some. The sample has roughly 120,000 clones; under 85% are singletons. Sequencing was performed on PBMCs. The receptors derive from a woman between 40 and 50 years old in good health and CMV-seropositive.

The CDR3 DNA sequence: TGTGCCAGCAGCTTCCCTTTACAGGGGGCAATCAATGAGCAGTTCTTC. This translates into CASSFPLQGAINEQFF. The chain uses TRBV5-6 and TRBJ2-1, with 9 positions matching TRBD1. CDR1 is SGHDT, CDR2 YYEEEE, per germline. The CDR3 extends over 16 amino acids. Losses at the gene ends were 2 bases for V and 6 bases for J; bases not matched to a gene: 9.

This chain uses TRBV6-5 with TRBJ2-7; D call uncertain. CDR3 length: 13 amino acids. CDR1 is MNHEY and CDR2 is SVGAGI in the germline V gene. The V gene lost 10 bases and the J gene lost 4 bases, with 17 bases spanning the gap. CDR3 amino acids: CATRQLVLYEQYF. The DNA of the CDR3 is TGTGCCACCCGACAACTCGTTTTGTACGAGCAGTACTTC.

DNA of the CDR3: TGTGCCAGCCGTAAGGAGGCGGGAGACACCGGGGAGCTGTTTTTT. This encodes CASRKEAGDTGELFF. J is TRBJ2-2 and V is TRBV6-4, with 7 bases matching TRBD2. V shed 8 bases, J shed 3 bases, and the junction held 9 bases outside the gene matches. Germline lookup yields CDR1 MRHNA and CDR2 SNTAGT. The CDR3 sequence is 15 residues long.

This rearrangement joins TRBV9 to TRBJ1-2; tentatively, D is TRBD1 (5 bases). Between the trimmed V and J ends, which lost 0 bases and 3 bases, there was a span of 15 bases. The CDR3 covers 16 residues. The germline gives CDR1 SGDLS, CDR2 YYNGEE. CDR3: CASSVGDGGIHYGYTF. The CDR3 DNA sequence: TGTGCCAGCAGCGTAGGCGACGGGGGAATCCACTATGGCTACACCTTC.

The CDR3 reads CASSQARGEQFF. CDR3 in DNA: TGTGCCAGCAGTCAAGCAAGGGGTGAGCAGTTCTTC. The rearrangement links TRBV6-6 to TRBJ2-1; weak D call: TRBD1 (5 bases). The germline gives CDR1 MNHNY, CDR2 SVGAGI (reference sequence). The CDR3 has 12 residues. Deletions cut 5 bases from V and 9 bases from J, with 11 bases between.

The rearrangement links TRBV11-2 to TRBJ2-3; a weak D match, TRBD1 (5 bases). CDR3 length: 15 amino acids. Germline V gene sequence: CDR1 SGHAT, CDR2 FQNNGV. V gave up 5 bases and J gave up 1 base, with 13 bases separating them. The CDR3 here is CASSQGVQGTDTQYF. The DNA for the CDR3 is TGTGCCAGCAGCCAAGGGGTGCAGGGCACAGATACGCAGTATTTT.

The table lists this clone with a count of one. The CDR3 coding sequence is TGTGCCAGCAAGAGGGGGGGAGGCGTCTACAATGAGCAGTTCTTC. The encoded protein is CASKRGGGVYNEQFF. The chain joins TRBV6-5 to TRBJ2-1, with D maybe TRBD2 (7 bases). Germline V lookup: CDR1 MNHEY, CDR2 SVGAGI. V lost 7 bases, J lost 3 bases, and 16 bases lay in between. The CDR3 contains 15 residues.

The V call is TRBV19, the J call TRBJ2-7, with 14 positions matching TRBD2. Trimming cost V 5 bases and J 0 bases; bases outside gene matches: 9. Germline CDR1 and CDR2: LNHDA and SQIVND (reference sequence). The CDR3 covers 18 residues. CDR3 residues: CASSPRGTSGSISYEQYF. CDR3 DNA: TGTGCCAGTAGTCCAAGGGGGACTAGCGGGAGCATCTCCTACGAGCAGTACTTC.

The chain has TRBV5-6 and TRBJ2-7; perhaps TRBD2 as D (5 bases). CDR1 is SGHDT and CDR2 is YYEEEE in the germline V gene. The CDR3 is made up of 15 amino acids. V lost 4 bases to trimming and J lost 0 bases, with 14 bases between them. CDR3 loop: CASSPGRRTSYEQYF. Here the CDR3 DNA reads TGTGCCAGCAGCCCGGGGAGACGGACCTCCTACGAGCAGTACTTC.

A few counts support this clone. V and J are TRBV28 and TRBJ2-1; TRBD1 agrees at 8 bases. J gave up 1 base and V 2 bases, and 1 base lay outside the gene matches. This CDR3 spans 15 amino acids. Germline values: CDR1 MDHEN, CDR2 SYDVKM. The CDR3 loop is CASSLNRGSYNEQFF. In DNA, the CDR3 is TGTGCCAGCAGTTTAAACAGGGGGTCCTACAATGAGCAGTTCTTC. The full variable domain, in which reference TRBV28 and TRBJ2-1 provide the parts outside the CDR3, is DVKVTQSSRYLVKRTGEKVFLECVQDMDHENMFWYRQDPGLGLRLIYFSYDVKMKEKGDIPEGYSVSREKKERFSLILESASTNQTSMYLCASSLNRGSYNEQFFGPGTRLTVL.

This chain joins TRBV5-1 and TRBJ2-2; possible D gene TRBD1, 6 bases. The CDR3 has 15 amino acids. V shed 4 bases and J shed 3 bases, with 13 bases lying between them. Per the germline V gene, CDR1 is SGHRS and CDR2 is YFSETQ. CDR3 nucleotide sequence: TGCGCCAGCAGCCGTCGACAGGAACACACCGGGGAGCTGTTTTTT. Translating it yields CASSRRQEHTGELFF.

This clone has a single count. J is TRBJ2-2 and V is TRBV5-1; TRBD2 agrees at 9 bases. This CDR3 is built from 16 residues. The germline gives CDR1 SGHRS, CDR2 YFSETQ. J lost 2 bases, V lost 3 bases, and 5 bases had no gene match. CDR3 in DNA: TGCGCCAGCAGCTCTTTGACTAGCGGAAACACCGGGGAGCTGTTTTTT. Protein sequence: CASSSLTSGNTGELFF.

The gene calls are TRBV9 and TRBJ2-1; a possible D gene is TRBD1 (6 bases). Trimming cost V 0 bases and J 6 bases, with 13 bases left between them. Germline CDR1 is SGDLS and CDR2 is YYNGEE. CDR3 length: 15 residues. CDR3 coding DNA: TGTGCCAGCAGCGTAGGCCCAGGGGCCGGCAATGAGCAGTTCTTC. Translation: CASSVGPGAGNEQFF. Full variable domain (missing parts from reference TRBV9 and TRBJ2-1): DSGVTQTPKHLITATGQRVTLRCSPRSGDLSVYWYQQSLDQGLQFLIQYYNGEERAKGNILERFSAQQFPDLHSELNLSSLELGDSALYFCASSVGPGAGNEQFFGPGTRLTVL.

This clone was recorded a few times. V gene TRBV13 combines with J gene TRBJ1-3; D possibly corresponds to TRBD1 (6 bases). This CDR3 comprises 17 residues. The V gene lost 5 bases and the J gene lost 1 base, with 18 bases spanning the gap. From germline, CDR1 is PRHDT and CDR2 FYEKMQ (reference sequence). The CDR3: CASSQRGGRQSGNTIYF. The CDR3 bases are TGTGCCAGCAGCCAAAGGGGGGGCAGGCAATCTGGAAACACCATATATTTT.

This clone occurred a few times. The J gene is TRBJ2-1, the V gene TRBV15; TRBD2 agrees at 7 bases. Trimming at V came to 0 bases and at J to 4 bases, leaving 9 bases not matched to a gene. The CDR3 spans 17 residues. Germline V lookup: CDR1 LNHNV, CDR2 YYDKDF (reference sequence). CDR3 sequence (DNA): TGTGCCACCAGCAGAGAAGCGGCGGGAGTCCGGTACAATGAGCAGTTCTTC. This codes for CATSREAAGVRYNEQFF.

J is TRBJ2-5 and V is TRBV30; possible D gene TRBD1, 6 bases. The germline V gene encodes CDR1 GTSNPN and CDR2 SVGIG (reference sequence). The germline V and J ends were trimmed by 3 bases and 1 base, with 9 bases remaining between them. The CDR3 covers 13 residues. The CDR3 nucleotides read TGTGCCTGGAGATCGACAGGCCAAGAGACCCAGTACTTC. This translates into CAWRSTGQETQYF.

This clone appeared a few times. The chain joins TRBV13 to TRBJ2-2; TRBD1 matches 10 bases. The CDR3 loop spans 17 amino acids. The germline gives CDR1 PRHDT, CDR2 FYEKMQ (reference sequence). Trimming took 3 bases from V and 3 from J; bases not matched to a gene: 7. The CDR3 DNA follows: TGTGCCAGCAGCTTTCATGCGGGACAGGGGTACACCGGGGAGCTGTTTTTT. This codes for CASSFHAGQGYTGELFF.

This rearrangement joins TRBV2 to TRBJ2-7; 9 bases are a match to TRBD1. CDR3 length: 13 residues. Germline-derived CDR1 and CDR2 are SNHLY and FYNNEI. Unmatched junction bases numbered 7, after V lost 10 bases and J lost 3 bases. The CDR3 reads CATKLGQGYEQYF. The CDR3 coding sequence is TGTGCCACCAAACTGGGACAGGGCTACGAGCAGTACTTC.

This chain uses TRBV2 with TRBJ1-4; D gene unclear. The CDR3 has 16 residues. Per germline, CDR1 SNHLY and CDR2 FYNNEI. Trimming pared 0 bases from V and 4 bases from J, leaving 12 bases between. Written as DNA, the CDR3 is TGTGCCAGCAGTGAAGCGCCACAGACCTTTAATGAAAAACTGTTTTTT. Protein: CASSEAPQTFNEKLFF.

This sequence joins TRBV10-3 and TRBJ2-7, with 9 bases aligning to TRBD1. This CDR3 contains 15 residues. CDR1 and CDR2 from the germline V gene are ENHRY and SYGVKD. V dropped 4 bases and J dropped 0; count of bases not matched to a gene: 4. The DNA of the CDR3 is TGTGCCATCAGTGTAGGGACAGGGCTCTCCTACGAGCAGTACTTC. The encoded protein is CAISVGTGLSYEQYF.

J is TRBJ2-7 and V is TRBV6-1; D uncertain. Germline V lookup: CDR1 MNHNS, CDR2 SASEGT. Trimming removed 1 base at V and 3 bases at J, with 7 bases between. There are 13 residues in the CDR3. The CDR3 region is CASSEEPRYEQYF. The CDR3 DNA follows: TGTGCCAGCAGTGAAGAGCCACGCTACGAGCAGTACTTC.

This CDR3 is CACEGLAGGPPYEQYF. In DNA, the CDR3 is TGTGCCTGCGAAGGACTAGCGGGAGGGCCCCCCTACGAGCAGTACTTC. V usage is TRBV30 and J usage is TRBJ2-7, with 15 bases identical to TRBD2. Trimming removed 6 bases from V and 2 bases from J; junction bases left unmatched: 8. In germline, CDR1 is GTSNPN, CDR2 SVGIG (reference sequence). CDR3 length: 16 residues. Full variable domain (outside the CDR3, taken from reference TRBV30 and TRBJ2-7): SQTIHQWPATLVQPVGSPLSLECTVEGTSNPNLYWYRQAAGRGLQLLFYSVGIGQISSEVPQNLSASRPQDRQFILSSKKLLLSDSGFYLCACEGLAGGPPYEQYFGPGTRLTVT.

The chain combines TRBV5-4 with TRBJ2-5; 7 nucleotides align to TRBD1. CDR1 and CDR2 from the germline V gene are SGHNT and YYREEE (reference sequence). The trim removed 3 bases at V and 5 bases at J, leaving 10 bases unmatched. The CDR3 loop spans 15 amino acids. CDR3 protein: CASSSGTTRGETQYF. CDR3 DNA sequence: TGTGCCAGCAGCTCTGGAACTACCAGGGGGGAGACCCAGTACTTC.

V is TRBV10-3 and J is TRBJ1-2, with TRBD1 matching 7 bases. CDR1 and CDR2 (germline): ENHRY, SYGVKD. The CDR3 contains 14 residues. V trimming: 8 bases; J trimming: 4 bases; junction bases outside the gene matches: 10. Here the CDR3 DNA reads TGTGCCATCGGTCGGGACAGTACTATCTATGGCTACACCTTC. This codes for CAIGRDSTIYGYTF.